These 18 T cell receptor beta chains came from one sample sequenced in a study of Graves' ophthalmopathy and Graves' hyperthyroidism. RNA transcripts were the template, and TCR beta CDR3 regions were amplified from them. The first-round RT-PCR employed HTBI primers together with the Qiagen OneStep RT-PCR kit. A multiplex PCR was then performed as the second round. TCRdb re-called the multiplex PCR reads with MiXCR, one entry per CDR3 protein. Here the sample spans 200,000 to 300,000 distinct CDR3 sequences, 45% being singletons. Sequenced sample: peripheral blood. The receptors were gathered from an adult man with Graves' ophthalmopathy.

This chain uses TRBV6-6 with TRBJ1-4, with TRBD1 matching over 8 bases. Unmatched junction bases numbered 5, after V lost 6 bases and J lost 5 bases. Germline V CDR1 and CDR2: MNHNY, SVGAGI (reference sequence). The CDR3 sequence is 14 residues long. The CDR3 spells CASRTDRGNEKLFF. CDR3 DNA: TGTGCCAGCAGGACCGACAGGGGCAATGAAAAACTGTTTTTT.

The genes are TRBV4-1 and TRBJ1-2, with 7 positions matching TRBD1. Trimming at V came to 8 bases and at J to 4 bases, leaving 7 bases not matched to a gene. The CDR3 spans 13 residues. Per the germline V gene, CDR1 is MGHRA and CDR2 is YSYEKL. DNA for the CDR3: TGCGCCAGCTACCGGGACAGCCTCTATGGCTACACCTTC. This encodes CASYRDSLYGYTF.

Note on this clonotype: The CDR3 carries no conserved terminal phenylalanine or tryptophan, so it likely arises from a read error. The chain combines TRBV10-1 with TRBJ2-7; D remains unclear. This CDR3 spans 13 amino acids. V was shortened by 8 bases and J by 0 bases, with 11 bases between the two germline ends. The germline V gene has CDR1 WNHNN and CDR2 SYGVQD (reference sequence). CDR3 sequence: CASGPGPSYEQYL. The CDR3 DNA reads TGCGCCAGCGGACCGGGCCCCTCCTACGAGCAGTACCTC.

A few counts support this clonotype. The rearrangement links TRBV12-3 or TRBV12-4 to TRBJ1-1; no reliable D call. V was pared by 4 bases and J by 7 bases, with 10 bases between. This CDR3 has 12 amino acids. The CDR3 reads CASSSGVSEAFF. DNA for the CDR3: TGTGCCAGCAGTTCCGGAGTCAGTGAAGCTTTCTTT.

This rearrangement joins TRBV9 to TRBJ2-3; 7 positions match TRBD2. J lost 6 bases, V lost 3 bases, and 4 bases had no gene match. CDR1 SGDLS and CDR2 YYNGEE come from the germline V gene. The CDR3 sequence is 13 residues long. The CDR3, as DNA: TGTGCCAGCAGCGGGAGCGGGGAGGATACGCAGTATTTT. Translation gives CASSGSGEDTQYF.

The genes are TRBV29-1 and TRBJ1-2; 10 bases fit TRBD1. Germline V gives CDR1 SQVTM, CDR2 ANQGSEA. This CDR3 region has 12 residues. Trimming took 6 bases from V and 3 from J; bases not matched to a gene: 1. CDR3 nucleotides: TGCAGCGTCGGACAGGGGGACTATGGCTACACCTTC. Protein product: CSVGQGDYGYTF.

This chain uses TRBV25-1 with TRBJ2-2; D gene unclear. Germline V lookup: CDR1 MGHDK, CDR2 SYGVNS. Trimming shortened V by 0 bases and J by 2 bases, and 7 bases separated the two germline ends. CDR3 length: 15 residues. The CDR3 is CASSEYYDNTGELFF. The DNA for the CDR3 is TGTGCCAGCAGTGAATATTACGACAACACCGGGGAGCTGTTTTTT.

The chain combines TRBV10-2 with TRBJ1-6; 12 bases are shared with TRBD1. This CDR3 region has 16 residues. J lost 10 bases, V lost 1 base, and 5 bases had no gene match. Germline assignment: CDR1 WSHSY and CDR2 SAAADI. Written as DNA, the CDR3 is TGCGCCAGCAGTGAGTGGACGGGACAGGGGGCCTCACCCCTCCACTTT. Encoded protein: CASSEWTGQGASPLHF.

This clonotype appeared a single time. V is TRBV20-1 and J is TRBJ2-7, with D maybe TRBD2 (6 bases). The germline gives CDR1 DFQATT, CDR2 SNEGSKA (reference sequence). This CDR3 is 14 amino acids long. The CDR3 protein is CSMLRDGSSYEQYF. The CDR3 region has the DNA TGCAGCATGCTCCGGGACGGGAGCTCCTACGAGCAGTACTTC.

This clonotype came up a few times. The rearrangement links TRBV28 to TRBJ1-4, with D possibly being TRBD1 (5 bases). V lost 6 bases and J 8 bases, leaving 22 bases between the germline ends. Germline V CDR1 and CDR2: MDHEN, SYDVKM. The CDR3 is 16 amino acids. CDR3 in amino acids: CASSLGTGTRQEKLFF. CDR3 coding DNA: TGTGCCAGCAGCTTAGGGACCGGGACGCGGCAAGAAAAACTGTTTTTT.

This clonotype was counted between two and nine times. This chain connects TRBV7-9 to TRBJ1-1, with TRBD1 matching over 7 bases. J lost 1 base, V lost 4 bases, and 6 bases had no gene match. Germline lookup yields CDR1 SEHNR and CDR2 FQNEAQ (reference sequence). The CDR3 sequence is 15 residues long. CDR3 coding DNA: TGTGCCAGCAGCTACATAAGGACAGGGAACACTGAAGCTTTCTTT. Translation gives CASSYIRTGNTEAFF.

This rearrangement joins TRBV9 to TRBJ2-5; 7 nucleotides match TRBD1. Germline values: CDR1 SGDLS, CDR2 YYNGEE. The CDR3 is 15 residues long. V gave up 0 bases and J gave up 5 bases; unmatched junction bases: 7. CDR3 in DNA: TGTGCCAGCAGCGTAGCTACAGGGGAATGGGAGACCCAGTACTTC. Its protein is CASSVATGEWETQYF. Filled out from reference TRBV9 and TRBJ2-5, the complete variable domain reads DSGVTQTPKHLITATGQRVTLRCSPRSGDLSVYWYQQSLDQGLQFLIQYYNGEERAKGNILERFSAQQFPDLHSELNLSSLELGDSALYFCASSVATGEWETQYFGPGTRLLVL.

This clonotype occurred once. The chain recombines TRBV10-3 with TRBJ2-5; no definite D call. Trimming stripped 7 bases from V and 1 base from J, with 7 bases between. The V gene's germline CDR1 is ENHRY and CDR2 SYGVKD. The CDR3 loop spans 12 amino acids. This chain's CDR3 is CAITSPQETQYF. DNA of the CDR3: TGTGCCATCACCAGTCCCCAAGAGACCCAGTACTTC.

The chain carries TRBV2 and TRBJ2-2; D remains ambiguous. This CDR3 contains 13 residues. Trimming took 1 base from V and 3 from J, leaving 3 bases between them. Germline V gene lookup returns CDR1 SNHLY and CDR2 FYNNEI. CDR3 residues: CASSEVHTGELFF. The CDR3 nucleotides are TGTGCCAGCAGTGAAGTGCACACCGGGGAGCTGTTTTTT. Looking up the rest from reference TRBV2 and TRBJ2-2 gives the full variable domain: EPEVTQTPSHQVTQMGQEVILRCVPISNHLYFYWYRQILGQKVEFLVSFYNNEISEKSEIFDDQFSVERPDGSNFTLKIRSTKLEDSAMYFCASSEVHTGELFFGEGSRLTVL.

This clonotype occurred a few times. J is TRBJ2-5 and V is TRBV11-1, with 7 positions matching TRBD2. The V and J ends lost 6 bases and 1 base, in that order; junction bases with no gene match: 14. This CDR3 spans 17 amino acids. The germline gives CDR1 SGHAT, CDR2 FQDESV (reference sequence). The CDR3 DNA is TGTGCCAGCAGTCCTACGGGGCTAGCGGATCGCCAAGAGACCCAGTACTTC. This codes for CASSPTGLADRQETQYF.

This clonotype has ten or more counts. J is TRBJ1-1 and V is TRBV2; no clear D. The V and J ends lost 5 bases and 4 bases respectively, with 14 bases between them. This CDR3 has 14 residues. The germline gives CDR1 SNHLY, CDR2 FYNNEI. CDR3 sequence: CASSSQRAVTEAFF. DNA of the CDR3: TGTGCCAGCAGTTCCCAGAGGGCAGTCACTGAAGCTTTCTTT.

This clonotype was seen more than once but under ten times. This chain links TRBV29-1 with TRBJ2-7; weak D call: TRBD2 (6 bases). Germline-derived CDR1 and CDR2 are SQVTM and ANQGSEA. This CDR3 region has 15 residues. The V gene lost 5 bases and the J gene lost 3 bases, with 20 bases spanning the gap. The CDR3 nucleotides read TGCAGCGTTTCCGTGGGGTCGGGTAGCGGCTACGAGCAGTACTTC. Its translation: CSVSVGSGSGYEQYF.

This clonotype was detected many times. The CDR3 loop is CASRRDSNQPQHF. In DNA form, the CDR3 reads TGTGCCAGCAGACGGGACAGCAATCAGCCCCAGCATTTT. The V gene is TRBV2, the J gene TRBJ1-5; tentatively, D is TRBD1 (5 bases). The CDR3 length is 13 residues. Trimming took 6 bases from V and 1 from J, leaving 7 bases between them. Germline lookup yields CDR1 SNHLY and CDR2 FYNNEI.